The 8 T cell receptor beta chains below all came from one sample that was sequenced in a study of tumor-infiltrating lymphocytes in primary liver carcinoma. A primer matching the constant region was used to make TCR beta cDNA from approximately 500 ng of total RNA. The TCR beta library was amplified through three nested multiplex PCR rounds in a modified ARM-PCR procedure. TRBV1-TRBV30 forward primers paired with a C-beta reverse primer were used in the first two PCR rounds, which ran roughly 11 cycles each. TCRdb fed the multiplex PCR reads into MiXCR, producing one record per CDR3 protein. Of hundreds of thousands of distinct CDR3 sequences in the sample, more than 55% are singletons; the top ten hold roughly 8.9%. The researchers obtained blood RNA from unsorted whole blood and also extracted germline DNA. Sequencing was performed on peripheral blood. Receptors were obtained from a man aged 40-50 years with primary liver carcinoma and hepatitis B virus infection.

This clonotype was found a few times. This chain connects TRBV6-1 to TRBJ1-4, with 7 bases identical to TRBD1. The germline V gene encodes CDR1 MNHNS and CDR2 SASEGT. With 8 bases clipped from V and 3 bases from J, the junction kept 3 bases outside the gene matches. The CDR3 runs 13 residues. The CDR3 coding sequence is TGTGCCAGCCAGGGGGAGTCTAATGAAAAACTGTTTTTT. Translated: CASQGESNEKLFF.

V gene TRBV11-2 combines with J gene TRBJ2-5; D possibly corresponds to TRBD2 (5 bases). Trimming took off 6 bases at V and 5 bases at J, with 22 bases between the two ends. Germline CDR1 SGHAT, CDR2 FQNNGV. This CDR3 is 16 amino acids long. The CDR3 coding sequence is TGTGCCAGCAGTCCCTTTGCAGCGGCTGGGGAGGAGACCCAGTACTTC. It is translated as CASSPFAAAGEETQYF.

As to this clonotype: Possible read error: a much larger clone is one base away. This chain connects TRBV6-5 to TRBJ2-7; 14 bases are shared with TRBD2. Germline V gives CDR1 MNHEY, CDR2 SVGAGI. CDR3 length: 12 amino acids. The CDR3 sequence: CTSGLAGGEQYF. In DNA form, the CDR3 reads TGTACCAGCGGACTAGCGGGAGGCGAGCAGTACTTC.

Details on this clonotype: The germline gene is not matched at one end of the junction; a read error may be the cause. The chain has TRBV7-9 and TRBJ2-1; 10 nucleotides align to TRBD2. The CDR3 totals 16 residues. From germline, CDR1 is SEHNR and CDR2 FQNEAQ (reference sequence). The DNA for the CDR3 is TGTACCAGCAGCTTAGCCCTAGCGGGGGCCTACAAAGAGCAGTTCTTC. Residues: CTSSLALAGAYKEQFF.

Turning to this clonotype: Just one base apart from a much larger clone, this may be a read error. This chain connects TRBV10-1 to TRBJ2-7, with TRBD1 identical over 9 bases. The germline V gene has CDR1 WNHNN and CDR2 SYGVQD (reference sequence). The J segment lost 6 bases and the V segment lost 6 bases, leaving 9 bases of the junction unmatched. The CDR3 has 14 amino acids. CDR3 residues: CASSFGTGPFEQYF. CDR3 bases: TGCGCCAGCAGCTTCGGGACAGGGCCCTTCGAGCAGTACTTC.

This clonotype occurred many times. J is TRBJ2-5 and V is TRBV6-1; D ambiguous. The V gene's germline CDR1 is MNHNS and CDR2 SASEGT. The length of the CDR3 is 15 residues. V lost 5 bases to trimming and J lost 0 bases, with 13 bases between them. The CDR3 reads CASSSQTTDQETQYF. For the CDR3, the DNA is TGTGCCAGCAGTTCCCAGACAACTGACCAAGAGACCCAGTACTTC.

As concerns this clonotype: A much larger clone is a single base away; this may be a read error. The chain carries TRBV6-2 or TRBV6-3 and TRBJ2-5; 8 positions agree with TRBD2. Per the germline V gene, CDR1 is MNHEY and CDR2 is SVGEGT. The V and J ends lost 5 bases and 5 bases, in that order; junction bases with no gene match: 7. The CDR3 contains 14 residues. The CDR3 DNA is TGTGCCAGCAGTACCGAAGCGGGAGCTGAGACCCAGTACTTC. As protein: CASSTEAGAETQYF.

The chain uses TRBV4-3 and TRBJ2-1, with a tentative D call TRBD1 (6 bases). Trimming removed 1 base at V and 5 bases at J, with 21 bases between. Per the germline V gene, CDR1 is LGHNA and CDR2 is YSLEER. The CDR3 covers 18 residues. The chain's CDR3 is CASSQVGLGQGTHNEQFF. The CDR3 region has the DNA TGCGCCAGCAGCCAAGTTGGCCTTGGTCAGGGGACCCACAATGAGCAGTTCTTC.